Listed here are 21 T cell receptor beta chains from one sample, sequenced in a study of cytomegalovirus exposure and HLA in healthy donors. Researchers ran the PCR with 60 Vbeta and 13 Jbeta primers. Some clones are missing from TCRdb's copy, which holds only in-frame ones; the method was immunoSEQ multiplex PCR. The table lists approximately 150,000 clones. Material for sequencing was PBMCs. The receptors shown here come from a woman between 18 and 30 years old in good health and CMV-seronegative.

As DNA, the CDR3 is TGTGCCATCAGTGGGGGGACAGGGAATGCGCGGGCTGAAGCTTTCTTT. Amino acids: CAISGGTGNARAEAFF. The V gene is TRBV10-3, the J gene TRBJ1-1; 9 bases match TRBD1. This CDR3 region has 16 residues. Germline V gene lookup returns CDR1 ENHRY and CDR2 SYGVKD. Trimming removed 4 bases from V and 6 bases from J; junction bases left unmatched: 12.

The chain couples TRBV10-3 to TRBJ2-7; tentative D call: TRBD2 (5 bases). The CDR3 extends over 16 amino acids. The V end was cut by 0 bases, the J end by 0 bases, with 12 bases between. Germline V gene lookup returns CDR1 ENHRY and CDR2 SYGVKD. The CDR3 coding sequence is TGTGCCATCAGTGAGTCGCGGGCCTCATCCTCCTACGAGCAGTACTTC. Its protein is CAISESRASSSYEQYF.

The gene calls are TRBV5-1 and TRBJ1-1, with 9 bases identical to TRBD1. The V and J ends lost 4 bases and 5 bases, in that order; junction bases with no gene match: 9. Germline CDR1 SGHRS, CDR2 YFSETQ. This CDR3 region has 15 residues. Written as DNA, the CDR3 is TGCGCCAGCAGCCCTTTACGGACAGGGGTTACTGAAGCTTTCTTT. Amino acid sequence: CASSPLRTGVTEAFF.

This chain's CDR3 is CASSLGSNQPQHF. The CDR3, as DNA: TGTGCCAGCAGCTTGGGGAGTAATCAGCCCCAGCATTTT. This chain joins TRBV5-6 and TRBJ1-5; D not certain. Germline V CDR1 and CDR2: SGHDT, YYEEEE. V gave up 0 bases and J gave up 4 bases, with 5 bases separating them. The CDR3 is 13 residues long.

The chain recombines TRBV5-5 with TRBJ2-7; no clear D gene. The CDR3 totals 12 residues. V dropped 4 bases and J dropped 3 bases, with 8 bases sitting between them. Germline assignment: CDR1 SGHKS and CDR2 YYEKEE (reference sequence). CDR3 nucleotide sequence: TGTGCCAGCAGCCCCAGTGTCTACGAGCAGTACTTC. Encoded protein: CASSPSVYEQYF.

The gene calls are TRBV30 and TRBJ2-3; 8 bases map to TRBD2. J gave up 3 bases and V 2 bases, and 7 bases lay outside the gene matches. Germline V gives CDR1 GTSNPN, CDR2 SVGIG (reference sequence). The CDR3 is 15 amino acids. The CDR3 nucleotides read TGTGCCTGGAGTTATAGCGGGGCAAGAACAGATACGCAGTATTTT. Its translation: CAWSYSGARTDTQYF.

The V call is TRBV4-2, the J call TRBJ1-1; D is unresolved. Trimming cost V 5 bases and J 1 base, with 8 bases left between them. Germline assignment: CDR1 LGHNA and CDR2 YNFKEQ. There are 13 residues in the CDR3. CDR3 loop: CASSSTGNTEAFF. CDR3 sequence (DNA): TGTGCCAGCAGCTCGACGGGGAACACTGAAGCTTTCTTT.

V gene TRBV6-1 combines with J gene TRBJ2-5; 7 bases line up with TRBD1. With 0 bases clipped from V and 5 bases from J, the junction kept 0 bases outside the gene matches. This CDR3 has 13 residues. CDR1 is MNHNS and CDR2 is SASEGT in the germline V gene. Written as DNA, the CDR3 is TGTGCCAGCAGTGAAGCCAGGGGGGAGACCCAGTACTTC. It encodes CASSEARGETQYF.

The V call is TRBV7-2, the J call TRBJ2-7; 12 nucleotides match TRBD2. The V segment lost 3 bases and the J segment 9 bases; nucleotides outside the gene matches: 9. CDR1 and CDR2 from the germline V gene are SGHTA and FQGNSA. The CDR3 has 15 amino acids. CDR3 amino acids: CASSLTSGSRTGQYF. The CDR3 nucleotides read TGTGCCAGCAGCTTGACTAGCGGGAGCCGCACGGGGCAGTACTTC.

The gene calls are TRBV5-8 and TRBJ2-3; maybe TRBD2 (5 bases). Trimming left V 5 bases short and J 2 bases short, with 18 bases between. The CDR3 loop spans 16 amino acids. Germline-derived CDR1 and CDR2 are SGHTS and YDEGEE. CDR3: CASRAGGVPPTDTQYF. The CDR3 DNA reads TGTGCCAGCAGGGCGGGCGGAGTTCCCCCCACAGATACGCAGTATTTT.

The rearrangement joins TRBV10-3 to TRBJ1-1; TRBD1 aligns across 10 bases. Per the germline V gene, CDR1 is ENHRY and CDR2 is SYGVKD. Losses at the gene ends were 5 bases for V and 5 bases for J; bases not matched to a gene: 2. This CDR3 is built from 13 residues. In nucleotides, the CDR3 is TGTGCCATCAGTTGGACAGGGGGAACTGAAGCTTTCTTT. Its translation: CAISWTGGTEAFF.

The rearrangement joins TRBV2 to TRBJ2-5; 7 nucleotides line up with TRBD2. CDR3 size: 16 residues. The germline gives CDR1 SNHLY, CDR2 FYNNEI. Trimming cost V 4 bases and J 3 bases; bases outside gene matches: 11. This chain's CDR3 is CASSGVGGAGKETQYF. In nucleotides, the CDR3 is TGTGCCAGCAGTGGGGTCGGTGGAGCGGGAAAAGAGACCCAGTACTTC.

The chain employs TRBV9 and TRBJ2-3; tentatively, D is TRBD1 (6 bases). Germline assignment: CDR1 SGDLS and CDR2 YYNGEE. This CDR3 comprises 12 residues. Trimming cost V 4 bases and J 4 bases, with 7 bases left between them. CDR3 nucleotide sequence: TGTGCCAGCAGCCCAGGGGCAGATACGCAGTATTTT. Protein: CASSPGADTQYF.

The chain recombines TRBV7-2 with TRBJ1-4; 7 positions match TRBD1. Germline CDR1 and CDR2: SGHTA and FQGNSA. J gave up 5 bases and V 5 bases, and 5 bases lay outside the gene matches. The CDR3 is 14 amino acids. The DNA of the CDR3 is TGTGCCAGCAGCCCCGGGACAGAGAATGAAAAACTGTTTTTT. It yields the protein CASSPGTENEKLFF.

The CDR3 nucleotides read TGTGCCAGCAGTGATTCGGGAGGCTTCTCCTACGAGCAGTACTTC. Its translation is CASSDSGGFSYEQYF. V gene TRBV6-1 combines with J gene TRBJ2-7; 7 positions agree with TRBD2. CDR3 length equals 15 residues. Unmatched junction bases numbered 5, after V lost 3 bases and J lost 0 bases. CDR1 MNHNS and CDR2 SASEGT come from the germline V gene.

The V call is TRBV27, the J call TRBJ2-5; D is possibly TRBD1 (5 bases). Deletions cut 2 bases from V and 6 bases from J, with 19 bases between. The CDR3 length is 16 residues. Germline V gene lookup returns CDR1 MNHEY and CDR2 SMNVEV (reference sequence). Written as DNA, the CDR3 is TGTGCCAGCAGTTTAGGGGCAGGGAATAATGACAAGACCCAGTACTTC. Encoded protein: CASSLGAGNNDKTQYF.

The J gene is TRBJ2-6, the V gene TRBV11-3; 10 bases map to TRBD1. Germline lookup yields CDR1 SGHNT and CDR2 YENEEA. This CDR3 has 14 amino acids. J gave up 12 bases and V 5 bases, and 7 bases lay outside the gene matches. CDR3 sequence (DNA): TGTGCCAGCAGCCCCGGGACAGGGGCCTCCGTCCTGACTTTC. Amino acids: CASSPGTGASVLTF.

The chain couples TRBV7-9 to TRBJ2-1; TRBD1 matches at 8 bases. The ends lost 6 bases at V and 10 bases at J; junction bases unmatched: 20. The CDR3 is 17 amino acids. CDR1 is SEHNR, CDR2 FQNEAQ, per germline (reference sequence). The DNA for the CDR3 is TGTGCCAGCAGACCCTACCATGTGGACAGGGCCGAATGGGAGCAGTTCTTC. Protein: CASRPYHVDRAEWEQFF. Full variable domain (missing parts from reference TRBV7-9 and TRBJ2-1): DTGVSQNPRHKITKRGQNVTFRCDPISEHNRLYWYRQTLGQGPEFLTYFQNEAQLEKSRLLSDRFSAERPKGSFSTLEIQRTEQGDSAMYLCASRPYHVDRAEWEQFFGPGTRLTVL.

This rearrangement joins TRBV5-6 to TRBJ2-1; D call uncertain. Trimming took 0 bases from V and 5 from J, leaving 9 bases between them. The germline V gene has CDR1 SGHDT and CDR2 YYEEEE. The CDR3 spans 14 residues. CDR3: CASSLVRGNNEQFF. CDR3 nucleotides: TGTGCCAGCAGCTTGGTCAGAGGAAACAATGAGCAGTTCTTC.

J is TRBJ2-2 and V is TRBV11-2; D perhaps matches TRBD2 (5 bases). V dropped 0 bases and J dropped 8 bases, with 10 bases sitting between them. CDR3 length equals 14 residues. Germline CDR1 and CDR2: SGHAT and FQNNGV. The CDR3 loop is CASSLDLAWGELFF. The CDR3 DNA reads TGTGCCAGCAGCTTAGACCTAGCTTGGGGGGAGCTGTTTTTT.

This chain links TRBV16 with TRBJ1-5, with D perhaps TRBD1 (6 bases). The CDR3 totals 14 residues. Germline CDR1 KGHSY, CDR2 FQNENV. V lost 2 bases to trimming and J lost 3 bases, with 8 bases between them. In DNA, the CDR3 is TGTGCCAGCAGCCAAAACAGGGCCAATCAGCCCCAGCATTTT. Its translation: CASSQNRANQPQHF.